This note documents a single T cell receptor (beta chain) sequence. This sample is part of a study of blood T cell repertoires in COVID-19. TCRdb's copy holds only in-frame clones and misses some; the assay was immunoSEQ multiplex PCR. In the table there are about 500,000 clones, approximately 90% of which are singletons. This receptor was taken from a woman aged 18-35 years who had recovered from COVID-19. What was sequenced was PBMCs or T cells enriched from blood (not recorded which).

This CDR3 is CASAGTGVAKNIQYF. In DNA, the CDR3 is TGTGCCAGTGCCGGGACAGGGGTGGCCAAAAACATTCAGTACTTC. The J gene is TRBJ2-4, the V gene TRBV19, with 10 bases aligning to TRBD1. The CDR3 extends over 15 amino acids. Trimming cost V 8 bases and J 1 base; bases outside gene matches: 5. From germline, CDR1 is LNHDA and CDR2 SQIVND (reference sequence).